This T cell receptor beta chain is from a study of T cell changes during pregnancy in multiple sclerosis. The method was immunoSEQ multiplex PCR; TCRdb's version includes in-frame clones alone and lacks a portion of them. The sample contains around 50,000 clones, about 90% of which appear only once. CDR3 size: 16 residues. Germline values: CDR1 SGHDT, CDR2 YYEEEE. Deletions cut 0 bases from V and 3 bases from J, with 15 bases between. Sequenced here: peripheral blood, sampled in the first trimester of pregnancy. The sequence came from a female donor with multiple sclerosis, enrolled in a pregnancy study. The genes are TRBV5-6 and TRBJ1-2; maybe TRBD1 (5 bases). CDR3 in amino acids: CASSLEGREEDYGYTF. The CDR3 DNA is TGTGCCAGCAGCTTGGAGGGGCGGGAGGAGGACTATGGCTACACCTTC.